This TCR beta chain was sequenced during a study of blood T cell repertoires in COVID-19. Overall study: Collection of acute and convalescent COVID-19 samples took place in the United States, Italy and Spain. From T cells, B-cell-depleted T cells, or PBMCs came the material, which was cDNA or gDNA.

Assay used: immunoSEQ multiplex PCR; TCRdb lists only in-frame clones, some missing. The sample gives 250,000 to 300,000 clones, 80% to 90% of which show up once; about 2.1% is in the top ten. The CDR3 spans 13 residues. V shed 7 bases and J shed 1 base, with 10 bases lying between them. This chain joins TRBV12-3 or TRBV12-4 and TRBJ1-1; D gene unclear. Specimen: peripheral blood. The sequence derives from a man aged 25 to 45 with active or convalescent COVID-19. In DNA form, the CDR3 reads TGTGCCAGCATCCAGACACCGAACACTGAAGCTTTCTTT. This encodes CASIQTPNTEAFF.